Here is one T cell receptor (beta chain) with its context. The antigen is not known. The table came from immunoSEQ multiplex PCR; TCRdb's copy has only in-frame clones and leaves some out. Of over 85,000 clones detected, around 90% appear once; the ten largest clones hold 2.5%. These data belong to a study of T cell responses to AZD1222 COVID-19 vaccine. Study observations and caveats: It should be noted that donors were predominantly white British and more often female, and clonal diversity was possibly underestimated. No day 14 peak samples; only post-peak repertoires were characterized. The study found vaccine-associated CD4 TCRs spanning spike, dominant at 160-218 and 743-854.

Analyses pooled second doses at about 4 or about 12 weeks. The germline V gene encodes CDR1 PRHDT and CDR2 FYEKMQ (reference sequence). The V segment lost 5 bases and the J segment 2 bases; nucleotides outside the gene matches: 8. There are 15 residues in the CDR3. The chain couples TRBV13 to TRBJ2-7; the match to TRBD2 covers 8 bases. The receptor was derived from an adult who received the AZD1222 COVID-19 vaccine. The sequencing here drew on peripheral blood, taken 28 days after the second AZD1222 dose. CDR3 DNA: TGTGCCAGCAGCCATACACTAGCGGCGACCTACGAGCAGTACTTC. Translation gives CASSHTLAATYEQYF.